A selection of T cell receptor beta chains follows, all from one sample in a study of blood T cell repertoires in COVID-19. TCRdb's copy holds only in-frame clones and misses some; the assay was immunoSEQ multiplex PCR. In the table there are about 160,000 clones, around 87% of which are singletons. Sequencing input: peripheral blood. These receptors were taken from a man aged 18 to 29 with COVID-19, enrolled during active disease. Each CDR3 is given with its conserved first and last residue. A D gene is named only where the DNA matches it firmly. Only some rows state a clone size, as once, few, many or a class for expanded clones.

size	V	D	J	DNA	CDR3
NA	TRBV28	NA	TRBJ2-7	TGTGCCAGCAGTCACCGTACAGGGAGCTCCTACGAGCAGTACTTC	CASSHRTGSSYEQYF
NA	TRBV24-1	NA	TRBJ1-1	TGTGCCACCAGTGATTCTCCACAGGGCTCGAGTGGTAGCACTGAAGCTTTCTTT	CATSDSPQGSSGSTEAFF
NA	TRBV25-1	NA	TRBJ2-7	TGTGCCAGCAGGATGACAGGATTAGGCTACGAGCAGTACTTC	CASRMTGLGYEQYF
NA	TRBV4-3	NA	TRBJ2-5	TGCGCCAGCAGCCTTAGCCTCCAAGAGACCCAGTACTTC	CASSLSLQETQYF
NA	TRBV11-3	NA	TRBJ2-3	TGTGCCAGCAGCTTAGATTTGATCAGTACGCAGTATTTT	CASSLDLISTQYF
few	TRBV4-3	TRBD1	TRBJ2-2	TGCGCCAGCAGCCACCCCAGAGAACAGGGGTGGGCCGGGGAGCTGTTTTTT	CASSHPREQGWAGELFF
NA	TRBV6-2/TRBV6-3	TRBD2	TRBJ2-3	TGTGCCAGCAGTCCCGGGACTAGCGGGAGAACAGATACGCAGTATTTT	CASSPGTSGRTDTQYF
once	TRBV5-1	NA	TRBJ2-7	TGCGCCAGCAGCTCGTGGCCCGAGCAGTACTTC	CASSSWPEQYF
NA	TRBV9	TRBD2	TRBJ2-7	TGTGCCAGCAGCGTAGGACTAGCGGGCTCCTACGAGCAGTACTTC	CASSVGLAGSYEQYF
NA	TRBV28	TRBD1	TRBJ1-5	TGTGCCAGCAGTTCCCCCCCAAAAGGGGGCATCAATCAGCCCCAGCATTTT	CASSSPPKGGINQPQHF
NA	TRBV5-1	TRBD2	TRBJ2-5	TGCGCCAGCAGCATACTAGCGGTCCAAGAGACCCAGTACTTC	CASSILAVQETQYF
NA	TRBV15	NA	TRBJ2-7	TGTGCCACCAGCTCAGGGTTGTTGCCCTACGAGCAGTACTTC	CATSSGLLPYEQYF
NA	TRBV30	NA	TRBJ1-2	TGTGCCTGGAGAGGAGGGCAGGGCTATGGCTACACCTTC	CAWRGGQGYGYTF
NA	TRBV2	TRBD1	TRBJ1-2	TGTGCCAGCAGTGAGGGGACAGGGGATTCCTATGGCTACACCTTC	CASSEGTGDSYGYTF
NA	TRBV7-9	NA	TRBJ2-1	TGTGCCAGCAGCTATATCCCTAGTGGCGGTGAGCAGTTCTTC	CASSYIPSGGEQFF
NA	TRBV7-9	NA	TRBJ1-5	TGTGCCAGCAGCTTGGAAGGGGATCAGCCCCAGCATTTT	CASSLEGDQPQHF
few	TRBV2	TRBD1	TRBJ2-2	TGTGCCAGCAGAGGGCTCTTTGGACAGGGGAGCACCGGGGAGCTGTTTTTT	CASRGLFGQGSTGELFF
NA	TRBV14	NA	TRBJ2-7	TGTGCCAGCAGCCAAGACTTGTCGGGCGGGATCAGCTCCTACGAGCAGTACTTC	CASSQDLSGGISSYEQYF
NA	TRBV19	TRBD2	TRBJ2-4	TGTGCCAGTAGTATAAGCGGGGTTATAGCCAAAAACATTCAGTACTTC	CASSISGVIAKNIQYF
NA	TRBV6-2/TRBV6-3	TRBD1	TRBJ2-5	TGTGCCAGCAGTACCCAGACAGGGGGGCAAGAGACCCAGTACTTC	CASSTQTGGQETQYF
few	TRBV5-4	NA	TRBJ2-5	TGTGCCAGCAGCTTGGCCCTGAGGGGGGAGACCCAGTACTTC	CASSLALRGETQYF
NA	TRBV7-2	NA	TRBJ1-1	TGTGCCAGCAGCTCACTGGGGCAGGGTGAAGCTTTCTTT	CASSSLGQGEAFF
NA	TRBV24-1	NA	TRBJ1-2	TGTGCCACCAGTGGGTCAGGGTTAAGCTATGGCTACACCTTC	CATSGSGLSYGYTF
NA	TRBV18	NA	TRBJ2-3	TGTGCCAGCTCCCTCGTAGGCACAGATACGCAGTATTTT	CASSLVGTDTQYF
once	TRBV3-1/TRBV3-2	NA	TRBJ2-1	TGTGCCAGCAGCCAAGCAATTCGGAGCGGACTTCCCAGGGAGCAGTTCTTC	CASSQAIRSGLPREQFF
NA	TRBV19	NA	TRBJ2-1	TGTGCCAGTACAGTCGACTTTAGCTCCTACAATGAGCAGTTCTTC	CASTVDFSSYNEQFF
NA	TRBV11-2	NA	TRBJ2-2	TGTGCCAGCAGCTTAGATTGGAGTAACACCGGGGAGCTGTTTTTT	CASSLDWSNTGELFF